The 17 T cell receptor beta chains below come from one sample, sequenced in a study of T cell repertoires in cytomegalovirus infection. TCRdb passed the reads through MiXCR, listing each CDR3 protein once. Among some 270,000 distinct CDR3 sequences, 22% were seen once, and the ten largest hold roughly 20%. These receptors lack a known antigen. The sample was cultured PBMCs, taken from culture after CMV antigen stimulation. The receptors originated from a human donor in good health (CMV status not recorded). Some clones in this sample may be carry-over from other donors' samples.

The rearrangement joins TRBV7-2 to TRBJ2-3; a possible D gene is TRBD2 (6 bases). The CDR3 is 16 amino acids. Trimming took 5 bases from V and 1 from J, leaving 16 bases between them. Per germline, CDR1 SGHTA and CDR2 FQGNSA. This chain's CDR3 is CASSPNPGLGTDTQYF. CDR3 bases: TGTGCCAGCAGCCCGAACCCGGGACTGGGCACAGATACGCAGTATTTT.

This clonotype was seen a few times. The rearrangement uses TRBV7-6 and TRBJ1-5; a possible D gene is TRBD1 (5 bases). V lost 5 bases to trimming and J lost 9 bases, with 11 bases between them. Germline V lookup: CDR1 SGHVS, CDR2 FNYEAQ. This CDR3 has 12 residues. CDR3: CASSLRDGPQHF. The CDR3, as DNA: TGTGCCAGCAGCCTAAGGGACGGGCCCCAGCATTTT.

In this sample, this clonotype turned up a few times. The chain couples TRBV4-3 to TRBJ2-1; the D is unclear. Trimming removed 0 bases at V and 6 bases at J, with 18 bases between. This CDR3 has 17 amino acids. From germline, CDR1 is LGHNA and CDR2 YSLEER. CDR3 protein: CASSQESGTLGINEQFF. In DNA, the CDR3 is TGCGCCAGCAGCCAAGAGAGTGGCACGCTGGGTATCAATGAGCAGTTCTTC.

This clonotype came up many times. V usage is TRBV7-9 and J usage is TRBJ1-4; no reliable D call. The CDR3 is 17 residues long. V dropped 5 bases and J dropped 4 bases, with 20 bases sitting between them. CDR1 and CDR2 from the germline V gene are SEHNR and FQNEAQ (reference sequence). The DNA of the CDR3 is TGTGCCAGCAGCCCATCCCGAGGGTCCCCGGTTAATGAAAAACTGTTTTTT. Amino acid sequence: CASSPSRGSPVNEKLFF.

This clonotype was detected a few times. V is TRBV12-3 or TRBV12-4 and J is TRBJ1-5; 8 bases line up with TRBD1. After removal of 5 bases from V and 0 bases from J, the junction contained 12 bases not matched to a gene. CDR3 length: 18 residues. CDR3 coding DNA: TGTGCCAGCAGTAGTCCCGGGACAGGAGTTTATAGCAATCAGCCCCAGCATTTT. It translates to CASSSPGTGVYSNQPQHF.

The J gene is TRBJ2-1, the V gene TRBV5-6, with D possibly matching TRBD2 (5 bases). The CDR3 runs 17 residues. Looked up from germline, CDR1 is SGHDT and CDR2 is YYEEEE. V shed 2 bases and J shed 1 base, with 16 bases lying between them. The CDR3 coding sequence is TGTGCCAGCAGCTTTAGCGTTTCCAGCGAATCCTACAATGAGCAGTTCTTC. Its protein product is CASSFSVSSESYNEQFF. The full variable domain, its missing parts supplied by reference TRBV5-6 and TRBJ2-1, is DAGVTQSPTHLIKTRGQQVTLRCSPKSGHDTVSWYQQALGQGPQFIFQYYEEEERQRGNFPDRFSGHQFPNYSSELNVNALLLGDSALYLCASSFSVSSESYNEQFFGPGTRLTVL.

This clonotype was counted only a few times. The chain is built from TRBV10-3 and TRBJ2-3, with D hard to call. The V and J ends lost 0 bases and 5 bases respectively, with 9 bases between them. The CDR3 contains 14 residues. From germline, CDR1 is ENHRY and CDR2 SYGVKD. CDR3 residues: CAISESIAQDTQYF. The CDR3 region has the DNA TGTGCCATCAGTGAGTCGATTGCTCAAGATACGCAGTATTTT.

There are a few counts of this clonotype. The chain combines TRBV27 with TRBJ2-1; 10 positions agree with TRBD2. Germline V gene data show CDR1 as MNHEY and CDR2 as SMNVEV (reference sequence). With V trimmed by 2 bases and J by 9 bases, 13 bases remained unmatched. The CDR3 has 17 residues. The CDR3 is CASSLIAGLAGAVEQFF. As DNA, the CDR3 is TGTGCCAGCAGTTTAATCGCCGGGCTAGCGGGAGCGGTTGAGCAGTTCTTC.

The CDR3 nucleotides are TGCAGCGTTGGGTTTACAGGAGGCACCGGGGAGCTGTTTTTT. Translating it yields CSVGFTGGTGELFF. V is TRBV29-1 and J is TRBJ2-2; D could derive from TRBD1 or TRBD2 (5 bases each). Germline V gene lookup returns CDR1 SQVTM and CDR2 ANQGSEA. The CDR3 contains 14 residues. V lost 4 bases and J lost 4, with 13 bases in between.

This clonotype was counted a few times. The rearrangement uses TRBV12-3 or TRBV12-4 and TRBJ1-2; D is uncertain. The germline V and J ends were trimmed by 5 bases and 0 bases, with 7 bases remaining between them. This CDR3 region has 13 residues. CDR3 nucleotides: TGTGCCAGCAGTGCCAGTGCTAACTATGGCTACACCTTC. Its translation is CASSASANYGYTF.

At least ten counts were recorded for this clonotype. The chain's CDR3 is CASSLDPRHNEQFF. CDR3 nucleotides: TGTGCCAGCAGCTTAGACCCCCGGCACAATGAGCAGTTCTTC. V and J are TRBV7-2 and TRBJ2-1; D gene uncertain. Trimming took off 1 base at V and 5 bases at J, with 9 bases between the two ends. Germline CDR1 is SGHTA and CDR2 is FQGNSA. The CDR3 spans 14 residues. Based on the CDR3 plus reference TRBV7-2 and TRBJ2-1, the full variable domain is GAGVSQSPSNKVTEKGKDVELRCDPISGHTALYWYRQSLGQGLEFLIYFQGNSAPDKSGLPSDRFSAERTGGSVSTLTIQRTQQEDSAVYLCASSLDPRHNEQFFGPGTRLTVL.

The CDR3 loop is CAWTSGYAGVEAFF. The CDR3 DNA reads TGTGCCTGGACCTCTGGGTACGCAGGGGTAGAAGCTTTCTTT. The chain carries TRBV30 and TRBJ1-1; perhaps TRBD1 as D (6 bases). The CDR3 is made up of 14 amino acids. Per the germline V gene, CDR1 is GTSNPN and CDR2 is SVGIG (reference sequence). Trimming removed 4 bases at V and 8 bases at J, with 20 bases between.

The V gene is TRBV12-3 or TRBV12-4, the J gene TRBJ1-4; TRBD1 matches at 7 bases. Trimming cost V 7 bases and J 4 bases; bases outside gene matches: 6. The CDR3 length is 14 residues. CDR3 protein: CASISTGVNEKLFF. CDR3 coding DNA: TGTGCCAGCATTTCAACAGGGGTTAATGAAAAACTGTTTTTT.

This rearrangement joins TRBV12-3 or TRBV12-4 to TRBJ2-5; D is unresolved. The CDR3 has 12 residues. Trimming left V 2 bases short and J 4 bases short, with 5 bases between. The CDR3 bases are TGTGCCAGCAGTTTAAAGGGAGAGACCCAGTACTTC. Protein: CASSLKGETQYF.

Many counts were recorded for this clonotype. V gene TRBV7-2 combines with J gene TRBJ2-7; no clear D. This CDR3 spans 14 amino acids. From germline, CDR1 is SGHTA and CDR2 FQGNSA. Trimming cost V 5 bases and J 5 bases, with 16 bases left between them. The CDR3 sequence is CASSKTASLHEQYF. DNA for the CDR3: TGTGCCAGCAGCAAAACAGCGAGCCTCCACGAGCAGTACTTC.

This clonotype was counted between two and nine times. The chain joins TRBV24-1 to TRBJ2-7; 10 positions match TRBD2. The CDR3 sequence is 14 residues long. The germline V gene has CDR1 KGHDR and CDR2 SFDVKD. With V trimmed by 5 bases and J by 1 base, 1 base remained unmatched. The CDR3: CATSGTSGSYEQYF. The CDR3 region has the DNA TGTGCCACCAGTGGGACTAGCGGTTCCTACGAGCAGTACTTC.

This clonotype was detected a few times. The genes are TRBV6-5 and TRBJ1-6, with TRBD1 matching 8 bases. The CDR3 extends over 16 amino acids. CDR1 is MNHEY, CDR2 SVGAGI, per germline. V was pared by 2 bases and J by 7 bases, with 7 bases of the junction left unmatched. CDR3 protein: CASSYGQGARNSPLHF. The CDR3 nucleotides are TGTGCCAGCAGTTACGGGCAGGGGGCTCGGAATTCACCCCTCCACTTT.